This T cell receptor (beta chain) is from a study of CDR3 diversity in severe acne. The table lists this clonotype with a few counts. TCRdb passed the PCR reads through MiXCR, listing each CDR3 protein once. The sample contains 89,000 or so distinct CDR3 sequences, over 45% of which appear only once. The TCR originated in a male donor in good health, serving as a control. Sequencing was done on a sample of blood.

Here the CDR3 reads CASSGTSGKETQYF. The CDR3 nucleotides are TGCGCCAGCTCCGGGACTAGCGGGAAGGAGACCCAGTACTTC. This chain connects TRBV10-1 to TRBJ2-5; 13 bases map to TRBD2. V shed 8 bases, J shed 5 bases, and the junction held 5 bases outside the gene matches. Germline-derived CDR1 and CDR2 are WNHNN and SYGVQD (reference sequence). The CDR3 covers 14 residues.